The 20 T cell receptor beta chains listed next were all sequenced from one sample in a study of blood T cell repertoires in COVID-19. TCRdb's copy holds only in-frame clones and misses some; the assay was immunoSEQ multiplex PCR. Of approximately 380,000 clones listed, 85% to 90% are singletons. Sample: PBMCs or T cells enriched from blood (not recorded which). The receptor set was obtained from a woman between 18 and 30 years old who had recovered from COVID-19.

The CDR3 DNA reads as TGTGCCAGCAGTCACGGGACAGGCTACGAGCAGTACTTC. Its protein is CASSHGTGYEQYF. The chain has TRBV27 and TRBJ2-7; TRBD1 aligns across 8 bases. The V gene end was trimmed by 5 bases and the J gene end by 3 bases; junction bases not matched to a gene: 3. The V gene's germline CDR1 is MNHEY and CDR2 SMNVEV (reference sequence). CDR3 length: 13 amino acids.

The chain carries TRBV11-1 and TRBJ1-1, with 7 nucleotides matching TRBD1. Per the germline V gene, CDR1 is SGHAT and CDR2 is FQDESV (reference sequence). Trimming removed 8 bases from V and 5 bases from J; junction bases left unmatched: 5. CDR3 length equals 12 residues. CDR3 sequence (DNA): TGTGCCAGCGGCCCCAGGGGGACTGAAGCTTTCTTT. Amino acids: CASGPRGTEAFF.

This clone was seen just once. The chain uses TRBV6-5 and TRBJ1-2; 8 bases line up with TRBD1. The CDR3 spans 14 residues. Per the germline V gene, CDR1 is MNHEY and CDR2 is SVGAGI. J lost 8 bases, V lost 0 bases, and 5 bases had no gene match. The DNA for the CDR3 is TGTGCCAGCAGTTACTCTGCAGGGGGCGGGGGCTACACCTTC. This sequence encodes CASSYSAGGGGYTF.

The chain has TRBV18 and TRBJ2-1; a weak D match, TRBD2 (6 bases). The V and J ends lost 3 bases and 8 bases respectively, with 11 bases between them. CDR1 is KGHSH and CDR2 is LQKENI in the germline V gene. The CDR3 sequence is 13 residues long. In DNA, the CDR3 is TGTGCCAGCTCACCGGGTAGCGGCTATGAGCAGTTCTTC. Amino acids: CASSPGSGYEQFF.

The chain carries TRBV7-9 and TRBJ1-1, with 10 bases aligning to TRBD1. Germline lookup yields CDR1 SEHNR and CDR2 FQNEAQ (reference sequence). Trimming cost V 5 bases and J 4 bases; bases outside gene matches: 4. The CDR3 extends over 14 amino acids. The CDR3, as DNA: TGTGCCAGCAGCGGACAGGGGGGAGGCACTGAAGCTTTCTTT. Its protein product is CASSGQGGGTEAFF.

This rearrangement joins TRBV2 to TRBJ2-5, with a weak D call TRBD1 (5 bases). V gave up 6 bases and J gave up 5 bases, with 7 bases separating them. This CDR3 comprises 11 residues. Germline CDR1 reads SNHLY; CDR2 reads FYNNEI. As DNA, the CDR3 is TGTGCCAGCAGAGGACACGAGACCCAGTACTTC. Translated, it gives CASRGHETQYF.

The genes are TRBV27 and TRBJ2-1; 10 bases map to TRBD2. CDR3 length equals 19 residues. The junction had 13 bases not matched to a gene; V was cut back by 5 bases and J by 0 bases. CDR1 is MNHEY and CDR2 is SMNVEV in the germline V gene (reference sequence). CDR3 sequence: CASSVSPGIAGGSYNEQFF. DNA for the CDR3: TGTGCCAGCAGTGTAAGCCCCGGGATAGCGGGGGGCTCCTACAATGAGCAGTTCTTC.

This clone was observed once. This chain uses TRBV6-1 with TRBJ1-1; D remains ambiguous. The CDR3 sequence is 13 residues long. Germline CDR1 MNHNS, CDR2 SASEGT. V lost 3 bases and J 1 base, leaving 6 bases between the germline ends. In DNA form, the CDR3 reads TGTGCCAGCAGTGATTTAGAGAACACTGAAGCTTTCTTT. Its translation is CASSDLENTEAFF.

CDR3 protein: CASSYLQMNTEAFF. In nucleotides, the CDR3 is TGTGCCAGCAGTTACCTACAGATGAACACTGAAGCTTTCTTT. J is TRBJ1-1 and V is TRBV6-5; D is undetermined. This CDR3 has 14 residues. CDR1 and CDR2 (germline): MNHEY, SVGAGI. V was pared by 2 bases and J by 0 bases, with 7 bases between.

This clone was seen ten or more times. The V gene is TRBV30, the J gene TRBJ1-1; 11 nucleotides align to TRBD1. The CDR3 has 14 residues. After removal of 5 bases from V and 11 bases from J, the junction contained 13 bases not matched to a gene. CDR1 and CDR2 (germline): GTSNPN, SVGIG (reference sequence). CDR3: CAWGDWTGGSSAFF. As DNA, the CDR3 is TGTGCCTGGGGGGACTGGACAGGGGGCTCGAGTGCTTTCTTT.

The DNA for the CDR3 is TGTGCCAGCAGTTCACCCCGGTTAAGCAGGGTAGCTGAAGCTTTCTTT. Translation: CASSSPRLSRVAEAFF. This chain uses TRBV27 with TRBJ1-1, with TRBD1 as a possible D gene (5 bases). Germline V gene data show CDR1 as MNHEY and CDR2 as SMNVEV (reference sequence). V dropped 4 bases and J dropped 6 bases, with 21 bases sitting between them. This CDR3 comprises 16 residues.

The chain couples TRBV6-2 or TRBV6-3 to TRBJ1-1, with TRBD1 matching 7 bases. CDR1 is MNHEY and CDR2 is SVGEGT in the germline V gene. V dropped 2 bases and J dropped 1; count of bases not matched to a gene: 7. This CDR3 region has 16 residues. In DNA, the CDR3 is TGTGCCAGCAGTTACATAGGGACAGCCCCGAACACTGAAGCTTTCTTT. Encoded protein: CASSYIGTAPNTEAFF.

The chain uses TRBV7-9 and TRBJ2-7; D perhaps matches TRBD1 (5 bases). Looked up from germline, CDR1 is SEHNR and CDR2 is FQNEAQ (reference sequence). This CDR3 is built from 14 residues. The ends were cut back, 3 bases at V and 5 bases at J, with 14 bases in the middle. The CDR3 nucleotides read TGTGCCAGCAGCTTTGGGTCAGGGCTCGACGAGCAGTACTTC. Its protein product is CASSFGSGLDEQYF.

The rearrangement links TRBV19 to TRBJ1-3, with TRBD1 identical over 8 bases. Germline V CDR1 and CDR2: LNHDA, SQIVND (reference sequence). CDR3 size: 14 residues. V dropped 9 bases and J dropped 0; count of bases not matched to a gene: 4. Here the CDR3 DNA reads TGTGCCAGCCGGGACAGGTCCTCTGGAAACACCATATATTTT. This translates into CASRDRSSGNTIYF.

The chain carries TRBV2 and TRBJ1-6; D uncertain. Per the germline V gene, CDR1 is SNHLY and CDR2 is FYNNEI. The CDR3 totals 11 residues. Deletions cut 8 bases from V and 10 bases from J, with 9 bases between. CDR3 region: CASVGSSPLHF. The CDR3 DNA reads TGTGCCAGCGTGGGCTCCTCACCCCTCCACTTT.

This chain uses TRBV5-1 with TRBJ1-1; D gene uncertain. Germline V gene sequence: CDR1 SGHRS, CDR2 YFSETQ. V dropped 4 bases and J dropped 3 bases, with 10 bases sitting between them. There are 13 residues in the CDR3. The CDR3 DNA reads TGCGCCAGCAGCCCAGTACTAGACACTGAAGCTTTCTTT. It encodes CASSPVLDTEAFF.

The rearrangement joins TRBV3-1 (or the pseudogene TRBV3-2) to TRBJ1-2; 10 nucleotides match TRBD1. CDR1 LGHDT and CDR2 YNNKEL come from the germline V gene (reference sequence). The CDR3 runs 18 residues. With V trimmed by 4 bases and J by 0 bases, 11 bases remained unmatched. The CDR3 bases are TGTGCCAGCAGCCCTAAATTCGGACAGGGGGATCCTAACTATGGCTACACCTTC. It codes for CASSPKFGQGDPNYGYTF.

This chain joins TRBV11-2 and TRBJ2-5, with 9 nucleotides matching TRBD1. Germline values: CDR1 SGHAT, CDR2 FQNNGV. With V trimmed by 4 bases and J by 5 bases, 8 bases remained unmatched. The CDR3 is made up of 15 amino acids. CDR3 residues: CASSWDRAVMETQYF. CDR3 nucleotide sequence: TGTGCCAGCAGCTGGGACAGGGCGGTCATGGAGACCCAGTACTTC.

This sequence joins TRBV29-1 and TRBJ1-1; possibly TRBD1 for D (6 bases). The CDR3 length is 15 residues. The germline V gene encodes CDR1 SQVTM and CDR2 ANQGSEA. Trimming stripped 2 bases from V and 2 bases from J, with 15 bases between. Written as DNA, the CDR3 is TGCAGCGTTGAAAAAATCGGGGGGCTTAACACTGAAGCTTTCTTT. Residues: CSVEKIGGLNTEAFF.

This chain connects TRBV12-3 or TRBV12-4 to TRBJ2-5; tentatively, D is TRBD2 (6 bases). V lost 8 bases, J lost 2 bases, and 12 bases lay in between. This CDR3 contains 13 residues. The CDR3 is CASGAGLQETQYF. CDR3 bases: TGTGCCAGCGGAGCGGGCCTACAAGAGACCCAGTACTTC.